A selection of T cell receptor beta chains follows, all from one sample in a study of early T cells in non-severe SARS-CoV-2 infection. TCRdb independently ran MiXCR on the 5' RACE reads; one entry per CDR3 protein. The sample has about 80,000 distinct CDR3 sequences, roughly an eighth seen once. The sample here was whole blood, taken at baseline. The receptors were gathered from an adult who was a healthcare worker with PCR-confirmed SARS-CoV-2 infection or an uninfected control (not recorded which). The donor label of this sample is uncertain. Both conserved end residues are part of each CDR3. The order of the fields is D gene, J gene, V gene, clone size, CDR3 protein, CDR3 DNA. A D gene is named only where the DNA matches it firmly. Where a row states a size, it is once, few, many or the class of an expanded clone; other rows omit it.

d_gene: .
j_gene: TRBJ1-2
v_gene: TRBV29-1
abundance: .
CDR3aa: CSVADLLGTPNYGYTF
CDR3nt: TGCAGCGTTGCAGATCTTTTGGGGACTCCTAACTATGGCTACACCTTC

d_gene: TRBD1
j_gene: TRBJ2-3
v_gene: TRBV7-6
abundance: .
CDR3aa: CASSPLPGQGQGTQYF
CDR3nt: TGTGCCAGCAGCCCCCTCCCGGGACAGGGGCAGGGTACGCAGTATTTT

d_gene: .
j_gene: TRBJ2-2
v_gene: TRBV27
abundance: .
CDR3aa: CASSPRAGVTGELFF
CDR3nt: TGTGCCAGCAGTCCACGGGCAGGGGTAACCGGGGAGCTGTTTTTT

d_gene: .
j_gene: TRBJ2-1
v_gene: TRBV9
abundance: many
CDR3aa: CASSARGKLLSDEQFF
CDR3nt: TGTGCCAGCAGCGCTAGGGGGAAGCTGCTGTCGGATGAGCAGTTCTTC

d_gene: .
j_gene: TRBJ2-1
v_gene: TRBV6-2/TRBV6-3
abundance: .
CDR3aa: CASSLRTEYDNEQFF
CDR3nt: TGTGCCAGCAGTCTACGGACGGAGTATGACAATGAGCAGTTCTTC

d_gene: .
j_gene: TRBJ2-2
v_gene: TRBV5-1
abundance: few
CDR3aa: CASMEDSSNTGELFF
CDR3nt: TGCGCCAGCATGGAGGACAGTTCGAACACCGGGGAGCTGTTTTTT

d_gene: .
j_gene: TRBJ1-2
v_gene: TRBV7-6
abundance: many
CDR3aa: CASSFDGGGYGYTF
CDR3nt: TGTGCCAGCAGCTTTGACGGGGGTGGCTATGGCTACACCTTC

d_gene: .
j_gene: TRBJ2-1
v_gene: TRBV27
abundance: .
CDR3aa: CASSLGKYNEQFF
CDR3nt: TGTGCCAGCAGTTTAGGGAAGTACAATGAGCAGTTCTTC

d_gene: .
j_gene: TRBJ1-4
v_gene: TRBV19
abundance: .
CDR3aa: CASSDDSWGEKLFF
CDR3nt: TGTGCCAGTAGTGATGACTCCTGGGGTGAAAAACTGTTTTTT

d_gene: .
j_gene: TRBJ2-2
v_gene: TRBV12-3/TRBV12-4
abundance: .
CDR3aa: CASSFNGELFF
CDR3nt: TGTGCCAGCAGTTTTAACGGGGAGCTGTTTTTT

d_gene: .
j_gene: TRBJ2-7
v_gene: TRBV18
abundance: many
CDR3aa: CASSPYGAGPYEQYF
CDR3nt: TGTGCCAGCTCTCCCTATGGAGCGGGTCCCTACGAGCAGTACTTC